One sample yielded the 2 T cell receptor beta chains listed below, sequenced in a study of T cell responses to AZD1222 COVID-19 vaccine. Some clones are missing from TCRdb's copy, which holds only in-frame ones; the method was immunoSEQ multiplex PCR. The table has 150,000 to 200,000 clones, 80% to 90% seen once. This sample comprised peripheral blood, obtained 28 days after the second dose of the MenACWY control vaccine. The receptors derive from an adult who received the MenACWY meningococcal vaccine as a control.

This clone showed up just a few times. This chain connects TRBV5-1 to TRBJ2-7, with 8 bases fitting TRBD1. J was trimmed by 6 bases and V by 5 bases; bases with no gene match: 16. The CDR3 totals 16 residues. Germline V gene sequence: CDR1 SGHRS, CDR2 YFSETQ. CDR3 in amino acids: CASRPGDRGLRVEQYF. CDR3 DNA sequence: TGCGCCAGCAGACCCGGCGACAGGGGCCTTCGGGTCGAGCAGTACTTC.

The chain uses TRBV28 and TRBJ1-2; D is unresolved. Germline V gene data show CDR1 as MDHEN and CDR2 as SYDVKM. This CDR3 is built from 15 residues. V was clipped by 3 bases and J by 8 bases, with 19 bases between them. The chain's CDR3 is CASSFPPPSVLGYTF. The CDR3 DNA follows: TGTGCCAGCAGTTTCCCGCCCCCGTCAGTTTTGGGCTACACCTTC.